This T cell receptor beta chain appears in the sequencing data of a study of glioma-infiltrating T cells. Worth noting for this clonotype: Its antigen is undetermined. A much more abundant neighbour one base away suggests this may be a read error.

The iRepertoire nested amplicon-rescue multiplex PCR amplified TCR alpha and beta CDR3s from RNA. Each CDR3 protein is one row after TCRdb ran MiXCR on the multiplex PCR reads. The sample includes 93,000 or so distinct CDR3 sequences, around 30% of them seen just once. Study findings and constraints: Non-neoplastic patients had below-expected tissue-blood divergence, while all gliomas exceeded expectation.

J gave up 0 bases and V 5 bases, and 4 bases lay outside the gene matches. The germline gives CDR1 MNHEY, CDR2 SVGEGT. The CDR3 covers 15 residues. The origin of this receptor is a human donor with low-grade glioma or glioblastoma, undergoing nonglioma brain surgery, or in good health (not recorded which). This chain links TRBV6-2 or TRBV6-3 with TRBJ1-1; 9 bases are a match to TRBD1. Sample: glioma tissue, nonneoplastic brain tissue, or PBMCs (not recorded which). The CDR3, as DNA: TGTGCCAGCAGTGACTGGACAGGGGTGAACACTGAAGCTTTCTTT. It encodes CASSDWTGVNTEAFF.